The T cell receptor beta chain described here comes from a study of T cells after yellow fever vaccination. Looking at the study overall: The authors prepared low-cell-number fractions using SMART-Seq v4 Ultra Low Input.

The study's findings and limits: Post-booster samples contained most primary-vaccination clones (more than 95% CD4, around 88% CD8).

Germline assignment: CDR1 DFQATT and CDR2 SNEGSKA (reference sequence). The CDR3 runs to 14 residues. The V and J ends lost 4 bases and 4 bases respectively, with 17 bases between them. A remark on this clonotype: The antigen remains undetermined.

Synthesis of TCR cDNA relied on 5'RACE template switching, which attached a universal primer site and UMIs. TCRdb reanalysed the 5' RACE reads using MiXCR and keeps one entry per CDR3 protein. The sample lists about 320,000 distinct CDR3 sequences, 9.5% to 12% seen once, with less than 3.5% in the top ten. This sequence was found in a young man who received the YFV17D yellow fever vaccine. V gene TRBV20-1 combines with J gene TRBJ2-7; tentative D call: TRBD2 (5 bases). This specimen was CD4+ T cells sorted from PBMCs, taken 45 days after the yellow fever booster vaccination. CDR3 region: CSATAPNTGYEQYV. The CDR3 bases are TGCAGTGCTACAGCCCCCAACACGGGATACGAGCAGTACGTC.